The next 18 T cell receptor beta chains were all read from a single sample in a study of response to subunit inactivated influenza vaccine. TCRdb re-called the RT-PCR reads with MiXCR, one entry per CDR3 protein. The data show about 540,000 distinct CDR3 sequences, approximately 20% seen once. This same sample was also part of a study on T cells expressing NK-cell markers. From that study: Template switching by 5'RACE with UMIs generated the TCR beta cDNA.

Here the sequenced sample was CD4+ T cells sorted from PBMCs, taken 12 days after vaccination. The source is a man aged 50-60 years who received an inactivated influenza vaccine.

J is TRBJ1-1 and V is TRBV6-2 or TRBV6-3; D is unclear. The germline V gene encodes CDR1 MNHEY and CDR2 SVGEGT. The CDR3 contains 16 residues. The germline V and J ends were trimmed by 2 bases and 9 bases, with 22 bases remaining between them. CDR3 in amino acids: CASSYDGTVPKEKAFF. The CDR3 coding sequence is TGTGCCAGCAGTTACGACGGAACCGTTCCCAAAGAAAAAGCTTTCTTT.

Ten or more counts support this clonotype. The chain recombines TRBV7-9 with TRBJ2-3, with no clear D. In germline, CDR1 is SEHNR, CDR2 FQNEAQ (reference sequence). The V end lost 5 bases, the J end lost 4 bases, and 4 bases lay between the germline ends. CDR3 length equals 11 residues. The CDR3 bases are TGTGCCAGCAGCACTGCAGATACGCAGTATTTT. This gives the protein CASSTADTQYF.

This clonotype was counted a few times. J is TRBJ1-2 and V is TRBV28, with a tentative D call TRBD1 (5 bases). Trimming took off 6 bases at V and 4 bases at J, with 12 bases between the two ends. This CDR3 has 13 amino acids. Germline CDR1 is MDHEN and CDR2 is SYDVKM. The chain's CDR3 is CASRWGGSYGYTF. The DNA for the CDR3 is TGTGCCAGCAGATGGGGGGGGTCCTATGGCTACACCTTC.

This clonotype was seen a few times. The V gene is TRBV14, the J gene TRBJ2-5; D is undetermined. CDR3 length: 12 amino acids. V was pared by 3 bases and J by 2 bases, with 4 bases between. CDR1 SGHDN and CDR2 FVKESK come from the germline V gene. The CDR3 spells CASSQTQETQYF. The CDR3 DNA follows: TGTGCCAGCAGCCAGACACAAGAGACCCAGTACTTC.

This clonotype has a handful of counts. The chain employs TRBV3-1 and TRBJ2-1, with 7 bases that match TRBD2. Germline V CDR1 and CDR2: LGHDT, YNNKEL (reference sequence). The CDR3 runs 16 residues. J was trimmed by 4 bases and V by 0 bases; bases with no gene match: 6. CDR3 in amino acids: CASSQDGRGGYNEQFF. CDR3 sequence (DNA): TGTGCCAGCAGCCAAGATGGTCGGGGAGGGTACAATGAGCAGTTCTTC.

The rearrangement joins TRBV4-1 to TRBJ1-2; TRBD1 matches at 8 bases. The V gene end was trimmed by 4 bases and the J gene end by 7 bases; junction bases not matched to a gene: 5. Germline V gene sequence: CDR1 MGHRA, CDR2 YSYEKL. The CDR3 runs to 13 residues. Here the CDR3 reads CASSRGQASGYTF. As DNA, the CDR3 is TGCGCCAGCAGCCGGGGACAGGCGAGTGGCTACACCTTC.

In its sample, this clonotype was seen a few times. CDR3 in DNA: TGTGCCAGCAGTGCCGGGCCCACCGGGGGGGAGCTGTTTTTT. The encoded protein is CASSAGPTGGELFF. The genes are TRBV12-3 or TRBV12-4 and TRBJ2-2; D uncertain. The V and J ends lost 5 bases and 8 bases respectively, with 15 bases between them. The CDR3 has 14 residues.

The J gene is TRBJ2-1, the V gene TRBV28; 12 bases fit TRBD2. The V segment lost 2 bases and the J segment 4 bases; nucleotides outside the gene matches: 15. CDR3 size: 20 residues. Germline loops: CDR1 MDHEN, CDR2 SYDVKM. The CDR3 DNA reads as TGTGCCAGCAGTTTAGCGACTAGCGGGAGTTGGTCTCCGACGTACAATGAGCAGTTCTTC. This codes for CASSLATSGSWSPTYNEQFF.

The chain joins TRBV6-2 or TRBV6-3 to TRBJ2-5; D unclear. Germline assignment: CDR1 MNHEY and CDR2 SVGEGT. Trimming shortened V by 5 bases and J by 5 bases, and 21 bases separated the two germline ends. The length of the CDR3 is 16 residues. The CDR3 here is CASSLPPVGSRETQYF. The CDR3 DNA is TGTGCCAGCAGTCTGCCCCCAGTTGGGTCGCGGGAGACCCAGTACTTC.

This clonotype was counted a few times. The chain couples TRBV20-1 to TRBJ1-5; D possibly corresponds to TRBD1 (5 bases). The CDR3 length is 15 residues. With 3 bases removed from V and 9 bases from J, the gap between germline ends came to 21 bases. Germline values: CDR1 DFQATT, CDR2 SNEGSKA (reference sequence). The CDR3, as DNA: TGCAGTGCTAGTAGACTGGGGCAGGAAGGGCGGCCCCAGCATTTT. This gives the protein CSASRLGQEGRPQHF.

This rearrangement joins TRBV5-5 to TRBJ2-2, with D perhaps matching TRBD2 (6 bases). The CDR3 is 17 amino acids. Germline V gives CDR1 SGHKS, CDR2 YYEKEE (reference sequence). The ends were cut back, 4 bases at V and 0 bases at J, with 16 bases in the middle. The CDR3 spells CASSPPGTRANTGELFF. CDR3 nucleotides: TGTGCCAGCAGCCCTCCCGGGACTCGAGCGAACACCGGGGAGCTGTTTTTT.

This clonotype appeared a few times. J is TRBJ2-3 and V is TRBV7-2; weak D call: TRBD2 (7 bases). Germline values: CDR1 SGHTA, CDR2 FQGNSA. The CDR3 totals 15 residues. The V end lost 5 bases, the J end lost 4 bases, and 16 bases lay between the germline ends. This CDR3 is CASSRRGASADTQYF. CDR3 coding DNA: TGTGCCAGCAGCCGACGGGGGGCCTCTGCAGATACGCAGTATTTT.

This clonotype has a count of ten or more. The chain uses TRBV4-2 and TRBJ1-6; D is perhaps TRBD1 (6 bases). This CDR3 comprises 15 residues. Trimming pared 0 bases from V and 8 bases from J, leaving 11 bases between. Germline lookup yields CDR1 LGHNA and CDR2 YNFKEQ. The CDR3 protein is CASSQDGGRDSPLHF. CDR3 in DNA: TGTGCCAGCAGCCAAGACGGGGGCCGGGATTCACCCCTCCACTTT.

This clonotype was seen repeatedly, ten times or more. The DNA of the CDR3 is TGTGCCAGCACCCCTGCGCGAAGGAACACTGAAGCTTTCTTT. Protein: CASTPARRNTEAFF. The chain employs TRBV12-3 or TRBV12-4 and TRBJ1-1; D remains unclear. The ends were cut back, 7 bases at V and 1 base at J, with 13 bases in the middle. The CDR3 is made up of 14 amino acids.

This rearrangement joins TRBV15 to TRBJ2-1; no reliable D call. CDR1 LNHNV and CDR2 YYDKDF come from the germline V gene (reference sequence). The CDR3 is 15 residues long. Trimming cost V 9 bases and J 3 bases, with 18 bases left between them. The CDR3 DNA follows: TGTGCCACAGCTCGAACCCCCAGTGGCTACAATGAGCAGTTCTTC. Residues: CATARTPSGYNEQFF.

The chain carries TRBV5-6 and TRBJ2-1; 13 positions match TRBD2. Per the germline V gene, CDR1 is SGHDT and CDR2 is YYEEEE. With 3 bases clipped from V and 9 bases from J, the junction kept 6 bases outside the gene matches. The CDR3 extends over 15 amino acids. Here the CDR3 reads CASSSTSGGAREQFF. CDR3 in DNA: TGTGCCAGCAGCTCCACTAGCGGGGGGGCCCGTGAGCAGTTCTTC.

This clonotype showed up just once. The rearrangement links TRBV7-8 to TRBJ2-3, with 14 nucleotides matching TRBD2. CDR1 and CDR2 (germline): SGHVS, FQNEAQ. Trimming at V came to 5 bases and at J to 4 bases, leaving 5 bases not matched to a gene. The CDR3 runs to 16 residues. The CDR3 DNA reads TGTGCCAGCAGCCCTCAGACTAGCGGGGGGGCAGATACGCAGTATTTT. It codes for CASSPQTSGGADTQYF.

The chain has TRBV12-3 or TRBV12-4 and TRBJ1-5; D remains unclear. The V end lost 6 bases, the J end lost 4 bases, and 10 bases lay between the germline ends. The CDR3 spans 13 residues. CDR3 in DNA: TGTGCCAGCAGCGCGAGAGAAAATCAGCCCCAGCATTTT. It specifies CASSARENQPQHF.